The entry below describes one TCR beta chain. CDR3 size: 14 residues. Trimming pared 2 bases from V and 7 bases from J, leaving 12 bases between. CDR1 is SGHDN and CDR2 is FVKESK in the germline V gene. This sample stems from a study of blood T cell repertoires in COVID-19. Data came from immunoSEQ multiplex PCR; TCRdb stores just in-frame clones and leaves some out. The sample gives about 400,000 clones, over 85% of which show up once; 1.5% to 2% is in the top ten. This receptor was identified in a young woman who had recovered from COVID-19. The rearrangement links TRBV14 to TRBJ1-5; maybe TRBD1 (5 bases). The sample taken for sequencing was PBMCs or T cells enriched from blood (not recorded which). CDR3 DNA: TGTGCCAGCAGCCAACCAGGGTTAAGCCAGCCCCAGCATTTT. Protein product: CASSQPGLSQPQHF.